Shown below are 20 T cell receptor beta chains from a single sample sequenced in a study of blood T cell repertoires in COVID-19. Only in-frame clones appear in the TCRdb table, and some are missing; sequencing was by immunoSEQ multiplex PCR. The data hold 200,000 to 250,000 clones, with roughly 79% observed a single time. The specimen was peripheral blood. These receptors were taken from a woman older than 75 with COVID-19, enrolled during active disease.

CDR3 residues: CASSTPTERRSTDTQYF. CDR3 nucleotides: TGTGCCAGCAGCACCCCGACTGAGCGGCGTAGCACAGATACGCAGTATTTT. The chain couples TRBV7-2 to TRBJ2-3; the D gene is possibly TRBD2 (5 bases). The V end was cut by 5 bases, the J end by 0 bases, with 18 bases between. Germline CDR1 is SGHTA and CDR2 is FQGNSA. CDR3 length: 17 residues.

The chain is built from TRBV15 and TRBJ2-7; 16 bases map to TRBD2. CDR1 LNHNV and CDR2 YYDKDF come from the germline V gene (reference sequence). This CDR3 has 19 residues. V lost 5 bases, J lost 3 bases, and 13 bases stayed unmatched. In DNA, the CDR3 is TGTGCCACCAGCCCCATTTCGGGACTAGCGGGGGGGCGGGGCTACGAGCAGTACTTC. It translates to CATSPISGLAGGRGYEQYF.

The chain carries TRBV18 and TRBJ2-1, with TRBD2 matching over 7 bases. V gave up 3 bases and J gave up 9 bases; unmatched junction bases: 5. There are 13 residues in the CDR3. Germline V gene sequence: CDR1 KGHSH, CDR2 LQKENI. The CDR3 DNA reads TGTGCCAGCTCACCGGGGGGGGAGGCTGAGCAGTTCTTC. It encodes CASSPGGEAEQFF.

The genes are TRBV28 and TRBJ2-7, with D possibly TRBD2 on 6 matching bases. The CDR3 length is 12 residues. Germline values: CDR1 MDHEN, CDR2 SYDVKM. Trimming removed 5 bases from V and 5 bases from J, with 10 bases in between. The CDR3 here is CASSLPGDEQYF. The CDR3 DNA sequence: TGTGCCAGCAGTCTCCCGGGGGACGAGCAGTACTTC.

The rearrangement uses TRBV6-5 and TRBJ2-3, with TRBD1 as a possible D gene (6 bases). Trimming removed 2 bases from V and 5 bases from J, with 17 bases in between. Germline assignment: CDR1 MNHEY and CDR2 SVGAGI. The CDR3 contains 16 residues. In DNA, the CDR3 is TGTGCCAGCAGTTACCAAGTGGGGGCCGGCGGAGATACGCAGTATTTT. As protein: CASSYQVGAGGDTQYF.

The genes are TRBV5-1 and TRBJ1-5, with 8 bases matching TRBD1. The V and J ends lost 4 bases and 6 bases, in that order; junction bases with no gene match: 6. CDR3 length: 14 amino acids. CDR1 is SGHRS, CDR2 YFSETQ, per germline. In nucleotides, the CDR3 is TGCGCCAGCAGCCTGGACAGGGCTGGTCAGCCCCAGCATTTT. This sequence encodes CASSLDRAGQPQHF.

The chain is built from TRBV6-5 and TRBJ2-7, with D perhaps TRBD1 (6 bases). Germline V gene sequence: CDR1 MNHEY, CDR2 SVGAGI. The V end lost 9 bases, the J end lost 3 bases, and 15 bases lay between the germline ends. The CDR3 is made up of 13 amino acids. The CDR3 spells CASTRDTLYEQYF. The CDR3 nucleotides read TGTGCCAGTACCCGGGACACCCTCTACGAGCAGTACTTC.

The chain has TRBV4-1 and TRBJ2-7, with unresolved D. In germline, CDR1 is MGHRA, CDR2 YSYEKL. CDR3 length equals 16 residues. The V and J ends lost 0 bases and 0 bases respectively, with 12 bases between them. The CDR3 sequence: CASSQDLAVLSYEQYF. The CDR3, as DNA: TGCGCCAGCAGCCAAGATCTGGCAGTCCTCTCCTACGAGCAGTACTTC.

The genes are TRBV5-5 and TRBJ2-2, with unresolved D. This CDR3 comprises 15 residues. Germline V lookup: CDR1 SGHKS, CDR2 YYEKEE (reference sequence). V was cut by 3 bases and J by 1 base, with 10 bases left in between. The CDR3 loop reads CASSYPSKNTGELFF. Written as DNA, the CDR3 is TGTGCCAGCAGCTACCCAAGCAAGAACACCGGGGAGCTGTTTTTT. Looking up the rest from reference TRBV5-5 and TRBJ2-2 gives the full variable domain: DAGVTQSPTHLIKTRGQQVTLRCSPISGHKSVSWYQQVLGQGPQFIFQYYEKEERGRGNFPDRFSARQFPNYSSELNVNALLLGDSALYLCASSYPSKNTGELFFGEGSRLTVL.

The CDR3 DNA reads as TGTGCCAGCAGGACCTACAGGGGTGGAGCTTTCTTT. It specifies CASRTYRGGAFF. The chain couples TRBV5-5 to TRBJ1-1; TRBD1 matches 7 bases. Germline V gives CDR1 SGHKS, CDR2 YYEKEE (reference sequence). This CDR3 is 12 amino acids long. After removal of 5 bases from V and 10 bases from J, the junction contained 8 bases not matched to a gene.

This chain uses TRBV19 with TRBJ1-5, with 8 bases aligning to TRBD1. Germline V gene data show CDR1 as LNHDA and CDR2 as SQIVND (reference sequence). Trimming took 5 bases from V and 1 from J; bases not matched to a gene: 4. The CDR3 runs to 15 residues. The CDR3 DNA sequence: TGTGCCAGTAGTCCTGGACAGGGAAGCAATCAGCCCCAGCATTTT. It is translated as CASSPGQGSNQPQHF.

The rearrangement joins TRBV5-6 to TRBJ2-7; weak D call: TRBD1 (6 bases). Trimming stripped 0 bases from V and 5 bases from J, with 12 bases between. The CDR3 is 14 amino acids. Per the germline V gene, CDR1 is SGHDT and CDR2 is YYEEEE. In DNA form, the CDR3 reads TGTGCCAGCAGCTTGGTTTCAGGGGCAAACGAGCAGTACTTC. Amino acid sequence: CASSLVSGANEQYF.

The chain has TRBV9 and TRBJ2-1, with 11 bases matching TRBD2. Germline V lookup: CDR1 SGDLS, CDR2 YYNGEE. The CDR3 sequence is 16 residues long. V shed 2 bases, J shed 6 bases, and the junction held 7 bases outside the gene matches. This chain's CDR3 is CASSVTGTSGTNEQFF. CDR3 DNA: TGTGCCAGCAGCGTGACAGGGACTAGCGGAACCAATGAGCAGTTCTTC.

The V call is TRBV3-1 (or the pseudogene TRBV3-2), the J call TRBJ1-3; 8 bases match TRBD1. CDR3 length: 15 residues. The germline V gene encodes CDR1 LGHDT and CDR2 YNNKEL (reference sequence). V lost 4 bases to trimming and J lost 2 bases; unmatched junction nucleotides: 4. The DNA of the CDR3 is TGTGCCAGCAGCCGAGGACAGGGAGCTGGAAACACCATATATTTT. Protein sequence: CASSRGQGAGNTIYF.

The chain carries TRBV4-2 and TRBJ2-2; no reliable D call. Germline V CDR1 and CDR2: LGHNA, YNFKEQ. Trimming removed 1 base from V and 5 bases from J, with 11 bases in between. The CDR3 loop spans 15 amino acids. DNA of the CDR3: TGTGCCAGCAGCCAAGTAACGAGCGTAACCGGGGAGCTGTTTTTT. It encodes CASSQVTSVTGELFF.

This chain uses TRBV6-6 with TRBJ2-1; 14 bases line up with TRBD2. Germline V gene lookup returns CDR1 MNHNY and CDR2 SVGAGI (reference sequence). The CDR3 extends over 17 amino acids. Trimming took 5 bases from V and 10 from J; bases not matched to a gene: 13. This CDR3 reads CASSPRRTSGGPREQFF. The CDR3 bases are TGTGCCAGCAGTCCTAGGAGGACTAGCGGGGGGCCCAGGGAGCAGTTCTTC.

This clone was recorded once. V usage is TRBV6-2 or TRBV6-3 and J usage is TRBJ1-1; no definite D call. Germline assignment: CDR1 MNHEY and CDR2 SVGEGT. V shed 4 bases and J shed 5 bases, with 11 bases lying between them. The CDR3 has 13 amino acids. The CDR3 region is CASSWSRRTEAFF. CDR3 sequence (DNA): TGTGCCAGCAGTTGGAGCAGAAGGACTGAAGCTTTCTTT.

This chain uses TRBV6-6 with TRBJ2-7, with D possibly matching TRBD1 (6 bases). The CDR3 totals 13 residues. Germline lookup yields CDR1 MNHNY and CDR2 SVGAGI (reference sequence). The V end was cut by 0 bases, the J end by 12 bases, with 15 bases between. The CDR3 is CASSYSLQGVGYF. For the CDR3, the DNA is TGTGCCAGCAGTTACTCGTTACAGGGCGTCGGGTACTTC.

This clone has only one observation. V is TRBV6-1 and J is TRBJ2-3, with 8 positions matching TRBD1. The germline V gene encodes CDR1 MNHNS and CDR2 SASEGT. V shed 2 bases, J shed 7 bases, and the junction held 5 bases outside the gene matches. This CDR3 has 14 amino acids. The CDR3 DNA reads TGTGCCAGCAGTGAACCCTACAGGGGGAATACGCAGTATTTT. Protein product: CASSEPYRGNTQYF.

CDR3 amino acids: CASSTQEARRSTGELFF. In nucleotides, the CDR3 is TGTGCCAGCTCAACCCAAGAAGCGCGTCGTTCCACCGGGGAGCTGTTTTTT. This chain links TRBV18 with TRBJ2-2; D is undetermined. Germline CDR1 reads KGHSH; CDR2 reads LQKENI. This CDR3 has 17 amino acids. V dropped 5 bases and J dropped 4 bases, with 20 bases sitting between them.